These T cell receptor beta chains were read from a single sample in a study of T cell changes during pregnancy in multiple sclerosis. The protocol was immunoSEQ multiplex PCR, while the TCRdb copy is restricted to in-frame clones and leaves out a portion. The repertoire has tens of thousands of clones, over 80% of them found once; the top ten carry around 0.16%. The specimen comprised CD4+ T cells from peripheral blood mononuclear cells, sampled after pregnancy. These receptors originate from a female donor in good health, enrolled as a control in a pregnancy study. Each CDR3 is given with its conserved first and last residue. The D gene is left open where the match is weak. Clone size is given for some rows only: seen once, a few or many times, or a class if the clone is expanded.

size	D	V	J	CDR3	DNA
.	TRBD1	TRBV2	TRBJ2-7	CASSEDRGYEQYF	TGTGCCAGCAGTGAAGACAGGGGCTACGAGCAGTACTTC
.	TRBD1	TRBV15	TRBJ2-5	CATSSRTGVGETQYF	TGTGCCACCAGCTCCCGGACAGGGGTGGGGGAGACCCAGTACTTC
.	TRBD2	TRBV5-1	TRBJ2-2	CASSLVLRGGRTNTGELFF	TGCGCCAGCAGCTTGGTTTTGCGGGGGGGACGCACGAATACCGGGGAGCTGTTTTTT
.	TRBD2	TRBV4-1	TRBJ2-3	CASSAGGPDTQYF	TGCGCCAGCAGCGCGGGGGGTCCTGATACGCAGTATTTT
.	.	TRBV5-1	TRBJ2-5	CASSGTGSRETQYF	TGCGCCAGCAGCGGAACAGGGTCGAGGGAGACCCAGTACTTC
.	.	TRBV7-3	TRBJ1-1	CASSGSGLTEAFF	TGTGCCAGCAGTGGGTCAGGCCTCACTGAAGCTTTCTTT
.	.	TRBV7-2	TRBJ1-1	CASSSSPSGTEAFF	TGTGCCAGCAGCTCAAGTCCCAGCGGGACTGAAGCTTTCTTT
.	.	TRBV7-9	TRBJ1-1	CASSALNTGTEAFF	TGTGCCAGCAGCGCACTAAACACAGGGACTGAAGCTTTCTTT
.	.	TRBV6-6	TRBJ1-5	CASMYGLIINQPQHF	TGTGCCAGCATGTACGGGTTAATTATCAATCAGCCCCAGCATTTT
.	TRBD2	TRBV5-1	TRBJ2-1	CASSLARGGRTEQFF	TGCGCCAGCAGCTTGGCTCGCGGGGGGCGGACTGAGCAGTTCTTC
.	TRBD2	TRBV27	TRBJ2-7	CASSFLFSGLFGGAYEQYF	TGTGCCAGCAGTTTTTTGTTCTCGGGTTTGTTCGGGGGGGCCTACGAGCAGTACTTC
.	.	TRBV20-1	TRBJ1-4	CSARGHEKLFF	TGCAGTGCTAGGGGGCACGAAAAACTGTTTTTT
once	.	TRBV5-1	TRBJ1-1	CASSLGGVRNTEAFF	TGCGCCAGCAGCTTGGGGGGGGTCAGGAACACTGAAGCTTTCTTT
once	.	TRBV18	TRBJ1-1	CASSPSGIGTEAFF	TGTGCCAGCTCACCGTCGGGGATAGGGACTGAAGCTTTCTTT
.	.	TRBV5-1	TRBJ1-2	CASSSSGEGGYTF	TGCGCCAGCAGCTCCTCAGGGGAGGGGGGCTACACCTTC
.	TRBD1	TRBV7-2	TRBJ2-7	CASSLAQGAREQYF	TGTGCCAGCAGCTTAGCGCAGGGGGCACGCGAGCAGTACTTC
.	.	TRBV27	TRBJ1-5	CASSPRAGGGQPQHF	TGTGCCAGCAGTCCCCGGGCAGGTGGAGGTCAGCCCCAGCATTTT
.	.	TRBV6-1	TRBJ2-1	CASSGDTYNEQFF	TGTGCCAGCAGTGGGGACACGTACAATGAGCAGTTCTTC
once	.	TRBV7-9	TRBJ2-7	CASSLVSGNEQYF	TGTGCCAGCAGCTTAGTATCTGGCAACGAGCAGTACTTC
.	TRBD1	TRBV7-9	TRBJ1-5	CASSITGTAINQPQHF	TGTGCCAGCAGCATCACCGGGACAGCCATCAATCAGCCCCAGCATTTT
.	.	TRBV19	TRBJ1-2	CASTQARYGYTF	TGTGCCAGTACTCAGGCCCGCTATGGCTACACCTTC
.	TRBD1	TRBV5-4	TRBJ2-3	CASSLSSRGLGDTQYF	TGTGCCAGCAGCTTGAGTAGCAGGGGGCTAGGAGATACGCAGTATTTT
.	TRBD2	TRBV7-3	TRBJ2-3	CASSLTSGAPTDTQYF	TGTGCCAGCAGCTTAACTAGCGGGGCCCCCACAGATACGCAGTATTTT
.	TRBD1	TRBV7-2	TRBJ2-3	CASSHWTGGTDTQYF	TGTGCCAGCAGCCACTGGACAGGTGGCACAGATACGCAGTATTTT
.	TRBD1	TRBV6-6	TRBJ1-4	CASSYIQGANEKLFF	TGTGCCAGCAGTTACATTCAGGGGGCAAATGAAAAACTGTTTTTT
.	.	TRBV27	TRBJ1-6	CASRPPVGGANSPLHF	TGTGCCAGCAGACCCCCCGTTGGCGGCGCTAATTCACCCCTCCACTTT
.	TRBD1	TRBV6-6	TRBJ1-1	CASFRTGVTEAFF	TGTGCCAGCTTCCGGACAGGGGTCACTGAAGCTTTCTTT
.	.	TRBV5-6	TRBJ2-1	CASSPTVNSYNEQFF	TGTGCCAGCAGCCCGACAGTGAATTCCTACAATGAGCAGTTCTTC
.	.	TRBV11-1	TRBJ2-2	CASSLRQANTGELFF	TGTGCCAGCAGTTTGAGACAGGCGAACACCGGGGAGCTGTTTTTT
.	.	TRBV7-9	TRBJ1-5	CASSLGTGIYQPQHF	TGTGCCAGCAGCTTAGGGACGGGAATCTATCAGCCCCAGCATTTT
.	.	TRBV6-5	TRBJ1-1	CASSYSGEREAFF	TGTGCCAGCAGTTACAGTGGAGAACGTGAAGCTTTCTTT
.	TRBD1	TRBV7-2	TRBJ1-5	CASSSDRDSNQPQHF	TGTGCCAGCAGCTCGGACAGGGATAGCAATCAGCCCCAGCATTTT
.	.	TRBV27	TRBJ1-3	CASRSSSGNTIYF	TGTGCCAGCAGGTCCAGCTCTGGAAACACCATATATTTT
.	.	TRBV4-3	TRBJ1-2	CASSQRRTAEYGYTF	TGCGCCAGCAGCCAACGGCGCACAGCCGAGTATGGCTACACCTTC
few	TRBD1	TRBV29-1	TRBJ1-1	CSAGQADTEAFF	TGCAGCGCTGGACAGGCGGACACTGAAGCTTTCTTT
.	.	TRBV30	TRBJ1-5	CAFGGGPNQPQHF	TGTGCCTTCGGGGGGGGACCTAATCAGCCCCAGCATTTT
few	.	TRBV7-3	TRBJ2-3	CASSLEATDTQYF	TGTGCCAGCAGCTTAGAGGCCACAGATACGCAGTATTTT
.	TRBD2	TRBV28	TRBJ2-5	CASRAGRAHQETQYF	TGTGCCAGCAGGGCGGGGAGGGCACACCAAGAGACCCAGTACTTC
.	.	TRBV7-9	TRBJ1-2	CASSLEGEGYTF	TGTGCCAGCAGCTTAGAGGGAGAGGGCTACACCTTC
.	.	TRBV5-6	TRBJ1-2	CASSQTFGDYVGYTF	TGTGCCAGCAGTCAAACATTCGGGGACTATGTGGGCTACACCTTC
.	TRBD1	TRBV19	TRBJ1-2	CASSRQGGGYTF	TGTGCCAGTAGCAGACAGGGTGGAGGCTACACCTTC